Below are 20 T cell receptor beta chains sequenced from a single sample in a study of control samples from healthy donors and cancer patients. TCRdb's copy holds only in-frame clones and misses some; the assay was immunoSEQ multiplex PCR. The sample lists 130,000 or so clones; roughly 84% were seen once. The sample taken for sequencing was blood. The receptors here all came from a man aged 45 to 65 in good health.

The rearrangement joins TRBV11-3 to TRBJ2-3; TRBD1 agrees at 12 bases. This CDR3 comprises 15 residues. Germline lookup yields CDR1 SGHNT and CDR2 YENEEA. V dropped 1 base and J dropped 6; count of bases not matched to a gene: 2. The CDR3: CASSLVGTGGDTQYF. CDR3 nucleotide sequence: TGTGCCAGCAGCTTAGTGGGGACAGGGGGCGATACGCAGTATTTT.

V and J are TRBV7-2 and TRBJ2-3, with 8 bases that match TRBD1. Per the germline V gene, CDR1 is SGHTA and CDR2 is FQGNSA. The CDR3 contains 16 residues. Trimming at V came to 5 bases and at J to 5 bases, leaving 12 bases not matched to a gene. The CDR3 protein is CASSRWTGLELDTQYF. CDR3 bases: TGTGCCAGCAGCAGATGGACAGGGTTGGAACTAGATACGCAGTATTTT.

The chain uses TRBV4-1 and TRBJ1-4, with 8 nucleotides matching TRBD1. CDR3 length: 17 residues. Per the germline V gene, CDR1 is MGHRA and CDR2 is YSYEKL. V trimming: 8 bases; J trimming: 0 bases; junction bases outside the gene matches: 11. The CDR3 loop reads CASYPGQARATNEKLFF. In DNA, the CDR3 is TGCGCCAGCTACCCGGGACAGGCCAGAGCAACTAATGAAAAACTGTTTTTT.

CDR3 nucleotide sequence: TGCGCCAGCAGTGCCTCGGGGGGAAAGAATTCACCCCTCCACTTT. Amino acid sequence: CASSASGGKNSPLHF. The chain recombines TRBV10-2 with TRBJ1-6; D possibly corresponds to TRBD1 (5 bases). The CDR3 sequence is 15 residues long. Per germline, CDR1 WSHSY and CDR2 SAAADI. Trimming shortened V by 4 bases and J by 7 bases, and 14 bases separated the two germline ends.

V and J are TRBV7-2 and TRBJ2-7; D may be TRBD1 or TRBD2 (6 bases each). The CDR3 consists of 18 residues. Looked up from germline, CDR1 is SGHTA and CDR2 is FQGNSA. V was cut by 5 bases and J by 2 bases, with 25 bases left in between. The CDR3 region is CASSLPSSGATSTYEQYF. CDR3 sequence (DNA): TGTGCCAGCAGCCTTCCGAGTTCGGGGGCCACCTCAACCTACGAGCAGTACTTC. The full variable domain, rest sourced from reference TRBV7-2 and TRBJ2-7, is GAGVSQSPSNKVTEKGKDVELRCDPISGHTALYWYRQSLGQGLEFLIYFQGNSAPDKSGLPSDRFSAERTGGSVSTLTIQRTQQEDSAVYLCASSLPSSGATSTYEQYFGPGTRLTVT.

This rearrangement joins TRBV7-9 to TRBJ2-2; perhaps TRBD1 as D (5 bases). The CDR3 is made up of 15 amino acids. Trimming took off 1 base at V and 3 bases at J, with 9 bases between the two ends. Germline CDR1 reads SEHNR; CDR2 reads FQNEAQ (reference sequence). CDR3: CASSLEDSYTGELFF. CDR3 DNA sequence: TGTGCCAGCAGCTTAGAAGACAGCTACACCGGGGAGCTGTTTTTT.

CDR3: CATSRARSNEGLKYGYTF. In nucleotides, the CDR3 is TGTGCCACCAGCAGAGCCCGCTCCAACGAGGGCTTAAAGTATGGCTACACCTTC. V is TRBV15 and J is TRBJ1-2; D unclear. Looked up from germline, CDR1 is LNHNV and CDR2 is YYDKDF (reference sequence). Between the trimmed V and J ends, which lost 1 base and 5 bases, there was a span of 23 bases. The CDR3 runs 18 residues.

This chain joins TRBV9 and TRBJ2-2; 9 bases map to TRBD1. V lost 4 bases, J lost 5 bases, and 3 bases stayed unmatched. The CDR3 has 14 residues. Germline V gene lookup returns CDR1 SGDLS and CDR2 YYNGEE. CDR3 loop: CASSKTGGTGELFF. In DNA form, the CDR3 reads TGTGCCAGCAGCAAGACAGGGGGGACCGGGGAGCTGTTTTTT.

This clone is a singleton in its sample. This sequence joins TRBV18 and TRBJ1-1, with unresolved D. This CDR3 is built from 13 residues. Per the germline V gene, CDR1 is KGHSH and CDR2 is LQKENI. V dropped 3 bases and J dropped 4 bases, with 9 bases sitting between them. Here the CDR3 DNA reads TGTGCCAGCTCACCGTCTAGAACCACTGAAGCTTTCTTT. The encoded protein is CASSPSRTTEAFF.

The chain uses TRBV28 and TRBJ1-2, with D unclear. Germline CDR1 and CDR2: MDHEN and SYDVKM. CDR3 length equals 15 residues. Trimming took 10 bases from V and 3 from J, leaving 21 bases between them. The CDR3 region is CATETTPGGDYGYTF. Written as DNA, the CDR3 is TGTGCCACCGAGACCACCCCGGGAGGAGACTATGGCTACACCTTC.

The chain employs TRBV4-1 and TRBJ1-1; 8 bases map to TRBD1. Trimming took 0 bases from V and 4 from J; bases not matched to a gene: 7. The CDR3 spans 16 residues. Germline CDR1 reads MGHRA; CDR2 reads YSYEKL. The CDR3 spells CASSQDHWTGLTEAFF. The CDR3 nucleotides are TGCGCCAGCAGCCAAGACCATTGGACAGGGCTCACTGAAGCTTTCTTT.

The chain has TRBV29-1 and TRBJ2-5, with D possibly TRBD2 on 6 matching bases. The CDR3 has 12 residues. Germline-derived CDR1 and CDR2 are SQVTM and ANQGSEA. Trimming left V 2 bases short and J 3 bases short, with 7 bases between. CDR3 nucleotide sequence: TGCAGCGTTGAATGGGGGGAAGAGACCCAGTACTTC. This translates into CSVEWGEETQYF.

This clone was seen a few times. V is TRBV6-1 and J is TRBJ1-5; D ambiguous. V shed 0 bases and J shed 6 bases, with 6 bases lying between them. The germline gives CDR1 MNHNS, CDR2 SASEGT. The CDR3 sequence is 13 residues long. CDR3 DNA sequence: TGTGCCAGCAGTGAAGCGCCGGGTCAGCCCCAGCATTTT. It codes for CASSEAPGQPQHF.

The chain has TRBV11-2 and TRBJ1-6; a weak D match, TRBD1 (5 bases). The ends were cut back, 4 bases at V and 7 bases at J, with 11 bases in the middle. The length of the CDR3 is 14 residues. The germline V gene encodes CDR1 SGHAT and CDR2 FQNNGV. CDR3 nucleotide sequence: TGTGCCAGCAGCTGGGTGGGGGGGAATTCACCCCTCCACTTT. Translated: CASSWVGGNSPLHF.

V and J are TRBV5-5 and TRBJ1-2; the D is unclear. V dropped 0 bases and J dropped 0 bases, with 6 bases sitting between them. Germline assignment: CDR1 SGHKS and CDR2 YYEKEE (reference sequence). This CDR3 spans 14 amino acids. The CDR3 is CASSLGAPNYGYTF. Here the CDR3 DNA reads TGTGCCAGCAGCTTGGGCGCTCCTAACTATGGCTACACCTTC.

This clone turned up a few times. The V call is TRBV7-7, the J call TRBJ2-2, with 8 bases aligning to TRBD1. The J segment lost 5 bases and the V segment lost 3 bases, leaving 8 bases of the junction unmatched. The CDR3 contains 16 residues. Germline loops: CDR1 SSHAT, CDR2 FNYEAQ (reference sequence). The CDR3 here is CASSLGRTGGTGELFF. CDR3 coding DNA: TGTGCCAGCAGCTTGGGGCGAACAGGGGGGACCGGGGAGCTGTTTTTT.

The gene calls are TRBV5-8 and TRBJ2-1; TRBD2 agrees at 10 bases. Looked up from germline, CDR1 is SGHTS and CDR2 is YDEGEE. There are 14 residues in the CDR3. Trimming took 5 bases from V and 12 from J; bases not matched to a gene: 11. The CDR3 reads CASRQVAGGVGQFF. The CDR3 DNA reads TGTGCCAGCAGACAGGTAGCGGGGGGCGTTGGGCAGTTCTTC. Full variable domain (outside the CDR3, taken from reference TRBV5-8 and TRBJ2-1): EAGVTQSPTHLIKTRGQQATLRCSPISGHTSVYWYQQALGLGLQFLLWYDEGEERNRGNFPPRFSGRQFPNYSSELNVNALELEDSALYLCASRQVAGGVGQFFGPGTRLTVL.

The chain is built from TRBV10-3 and TRBJ2-6; either TRBD1 or TRBD2 may fit D (5 bases each). The germline V gene has CDR1 ENHRY and CDR2 SYGVKD. The V gene lost 3 bases and the J gene lost 0 bases, with 15 bases spanning the gap. CDR3 length: 18 amino acids. The CDR3 spells CAISDIGGSLSGANVLTF. For the CDR3, the DNA is TGTGCCATCAGTGATATTGGGGGTTCCCTCTCTGGGGCCAACGTCCTGACTTTC.

V and J are TRBV7-8 and TRBJ1-3; 8 bases are a match to TRBD1. After removal of 4 bases from V and 0 bases from J, the junction contained 23 bases not matched to a gene. CDR1 SGHVS and CDR2 FQNEAQ come from the germline V gene. The CDR3 consists of 22 residues. The DNA for the CDR3 is TGTGCCAGCAGCTCAACCTATTGGACAGGGAGGCTTTCATTTGACTCTGGAAACACCATATATTTT. Its protein product is CASSSTYWTGRLSFDSGNTIYF. The full variable domain, with the rest looked up from reference TRBV7-8 and TRBJ1-3, is GAGVSQSPRYKVAKRGQDVALRCDPISGHVSLFWYQQALGQGPEFLTYFQNEAQLDKSGLPSDRFFAERPEGSVSTLKIQRTQQEDSAVYLCASSSTYWTGRLSFDSGNTIYFGEGSWLTVV.

The chain recombines TRBV7-2 with TRBJ1-6, with D uncertain. The CDR3 extends over 15 amino acids. V was cut by 1 base and J by 12 bases, with 16 bases left in between. Looked up from germline, CDR1 is SGHTA and CDR2 is FQGNSA. CDR3 coding DNA: TGTGCCAGCAGCTTAGTGGTGACGGAGCAAGGACCCCTCCACTTT. The encoded protein is CASSLVVTEQGPLHF.